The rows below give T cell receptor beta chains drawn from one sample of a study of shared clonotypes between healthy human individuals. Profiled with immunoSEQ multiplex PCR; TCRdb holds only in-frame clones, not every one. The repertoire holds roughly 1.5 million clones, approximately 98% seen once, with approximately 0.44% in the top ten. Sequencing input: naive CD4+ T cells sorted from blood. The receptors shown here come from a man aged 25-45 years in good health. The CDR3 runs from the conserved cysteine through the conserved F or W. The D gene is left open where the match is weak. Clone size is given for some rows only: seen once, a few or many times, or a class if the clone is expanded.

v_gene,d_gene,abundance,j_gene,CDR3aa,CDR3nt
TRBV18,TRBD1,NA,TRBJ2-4,CASSGPGGYGNIQYF,TGTGCCAGCTCAGGTCCAGGGGGCTATGGAAACATTCAGTACTTC
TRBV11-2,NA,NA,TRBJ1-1,CASTQLRVNTEAFF,TGTGCCAGCACCCAACTGCGGGTGAACACTGAAGCTTTCTTT
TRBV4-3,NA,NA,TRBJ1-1,CASSQVGGMNTEAFF,TGCGCCAGCAGCCAAGTTGGCGGAATGAACACTGAAGCTTTCTTT
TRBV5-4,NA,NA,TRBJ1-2,CASGRGAGADYGYTF,TGTGCCAGCGGAAGAGGAGCCGGGGCCGACTATGGCTACACCTTC
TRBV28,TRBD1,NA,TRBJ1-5,CASSLLGGSQPQHF,TGTGCCAGCAGTTTACTAGGGGGCTCTCAGCCCCAGCATTTT
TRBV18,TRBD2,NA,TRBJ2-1,CASSPRPSGIPYNEQFF,TGTGCCAGCTCACCGAGGCCTAGCGGGATCCCCTACAATGAGCAGTTCTTC
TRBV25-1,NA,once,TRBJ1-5,CASSGQGPDQPQHF,TGTGCCAGCAGTGGGCAGGGCCCGGATCAGCCCCAGCATTTT
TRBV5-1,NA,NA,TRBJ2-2,CASSSGTVRTGELFF,TGCGCCAGCAGCTCAGGGACGGTGCGGACCGGGGAGCTGTTTTTT
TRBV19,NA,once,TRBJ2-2,CASSTGSTGELFF,TGTGCCAGTAGTACGGGCAGCACCGGGGAGCTGTTTTTT
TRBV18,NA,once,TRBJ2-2,CASSPKEGFTGELFF,TGTGCCAGCTCACCAAAGGAAGGCTTCACCGGGGAGCTGTTTTTT
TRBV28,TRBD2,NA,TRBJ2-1,CASSSLLAEDYNEQFF,TGTGCCAGCAGTTCCCTACTAGCGGAAGACTACAATGAGCAGTTCTTC
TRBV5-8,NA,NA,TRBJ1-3,CASCPRRNSGNTIYF,TGTGCCAGCTGCCCGCGCAGGAACTCTGGAAACACCATATATTTT
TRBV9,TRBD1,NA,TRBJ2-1,CASGGTGGFEQFF,TGTGCCAGCGGAGGGACAGGGGGGTTTGAGCAGTTCTTC
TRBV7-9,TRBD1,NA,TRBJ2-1,CASRTRVQGADEQFF,TGTGCCAGCAGAACAAGAGTACAGGGGGCCGATGAGCAGTTCTTC
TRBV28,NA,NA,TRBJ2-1,CASSFTEGVWSQSSYNEQFF,TGTGCCAGCAGTTTCACTGAGGGAGTCTGGTCTCAGAGCTCCTACAATGAGCAGTTCTTC
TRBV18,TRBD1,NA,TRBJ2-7,CASSLAPGQGYEQYF,TGTGCCAGCTCTCTAGCACCGGGACAGGGCTACGAGCAGTACTTC
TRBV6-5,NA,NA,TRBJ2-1,CASSYGVFNEQFF,TGTGCCAGCAGTTACGGGGTATTCAATGAGCAGTTCTTC